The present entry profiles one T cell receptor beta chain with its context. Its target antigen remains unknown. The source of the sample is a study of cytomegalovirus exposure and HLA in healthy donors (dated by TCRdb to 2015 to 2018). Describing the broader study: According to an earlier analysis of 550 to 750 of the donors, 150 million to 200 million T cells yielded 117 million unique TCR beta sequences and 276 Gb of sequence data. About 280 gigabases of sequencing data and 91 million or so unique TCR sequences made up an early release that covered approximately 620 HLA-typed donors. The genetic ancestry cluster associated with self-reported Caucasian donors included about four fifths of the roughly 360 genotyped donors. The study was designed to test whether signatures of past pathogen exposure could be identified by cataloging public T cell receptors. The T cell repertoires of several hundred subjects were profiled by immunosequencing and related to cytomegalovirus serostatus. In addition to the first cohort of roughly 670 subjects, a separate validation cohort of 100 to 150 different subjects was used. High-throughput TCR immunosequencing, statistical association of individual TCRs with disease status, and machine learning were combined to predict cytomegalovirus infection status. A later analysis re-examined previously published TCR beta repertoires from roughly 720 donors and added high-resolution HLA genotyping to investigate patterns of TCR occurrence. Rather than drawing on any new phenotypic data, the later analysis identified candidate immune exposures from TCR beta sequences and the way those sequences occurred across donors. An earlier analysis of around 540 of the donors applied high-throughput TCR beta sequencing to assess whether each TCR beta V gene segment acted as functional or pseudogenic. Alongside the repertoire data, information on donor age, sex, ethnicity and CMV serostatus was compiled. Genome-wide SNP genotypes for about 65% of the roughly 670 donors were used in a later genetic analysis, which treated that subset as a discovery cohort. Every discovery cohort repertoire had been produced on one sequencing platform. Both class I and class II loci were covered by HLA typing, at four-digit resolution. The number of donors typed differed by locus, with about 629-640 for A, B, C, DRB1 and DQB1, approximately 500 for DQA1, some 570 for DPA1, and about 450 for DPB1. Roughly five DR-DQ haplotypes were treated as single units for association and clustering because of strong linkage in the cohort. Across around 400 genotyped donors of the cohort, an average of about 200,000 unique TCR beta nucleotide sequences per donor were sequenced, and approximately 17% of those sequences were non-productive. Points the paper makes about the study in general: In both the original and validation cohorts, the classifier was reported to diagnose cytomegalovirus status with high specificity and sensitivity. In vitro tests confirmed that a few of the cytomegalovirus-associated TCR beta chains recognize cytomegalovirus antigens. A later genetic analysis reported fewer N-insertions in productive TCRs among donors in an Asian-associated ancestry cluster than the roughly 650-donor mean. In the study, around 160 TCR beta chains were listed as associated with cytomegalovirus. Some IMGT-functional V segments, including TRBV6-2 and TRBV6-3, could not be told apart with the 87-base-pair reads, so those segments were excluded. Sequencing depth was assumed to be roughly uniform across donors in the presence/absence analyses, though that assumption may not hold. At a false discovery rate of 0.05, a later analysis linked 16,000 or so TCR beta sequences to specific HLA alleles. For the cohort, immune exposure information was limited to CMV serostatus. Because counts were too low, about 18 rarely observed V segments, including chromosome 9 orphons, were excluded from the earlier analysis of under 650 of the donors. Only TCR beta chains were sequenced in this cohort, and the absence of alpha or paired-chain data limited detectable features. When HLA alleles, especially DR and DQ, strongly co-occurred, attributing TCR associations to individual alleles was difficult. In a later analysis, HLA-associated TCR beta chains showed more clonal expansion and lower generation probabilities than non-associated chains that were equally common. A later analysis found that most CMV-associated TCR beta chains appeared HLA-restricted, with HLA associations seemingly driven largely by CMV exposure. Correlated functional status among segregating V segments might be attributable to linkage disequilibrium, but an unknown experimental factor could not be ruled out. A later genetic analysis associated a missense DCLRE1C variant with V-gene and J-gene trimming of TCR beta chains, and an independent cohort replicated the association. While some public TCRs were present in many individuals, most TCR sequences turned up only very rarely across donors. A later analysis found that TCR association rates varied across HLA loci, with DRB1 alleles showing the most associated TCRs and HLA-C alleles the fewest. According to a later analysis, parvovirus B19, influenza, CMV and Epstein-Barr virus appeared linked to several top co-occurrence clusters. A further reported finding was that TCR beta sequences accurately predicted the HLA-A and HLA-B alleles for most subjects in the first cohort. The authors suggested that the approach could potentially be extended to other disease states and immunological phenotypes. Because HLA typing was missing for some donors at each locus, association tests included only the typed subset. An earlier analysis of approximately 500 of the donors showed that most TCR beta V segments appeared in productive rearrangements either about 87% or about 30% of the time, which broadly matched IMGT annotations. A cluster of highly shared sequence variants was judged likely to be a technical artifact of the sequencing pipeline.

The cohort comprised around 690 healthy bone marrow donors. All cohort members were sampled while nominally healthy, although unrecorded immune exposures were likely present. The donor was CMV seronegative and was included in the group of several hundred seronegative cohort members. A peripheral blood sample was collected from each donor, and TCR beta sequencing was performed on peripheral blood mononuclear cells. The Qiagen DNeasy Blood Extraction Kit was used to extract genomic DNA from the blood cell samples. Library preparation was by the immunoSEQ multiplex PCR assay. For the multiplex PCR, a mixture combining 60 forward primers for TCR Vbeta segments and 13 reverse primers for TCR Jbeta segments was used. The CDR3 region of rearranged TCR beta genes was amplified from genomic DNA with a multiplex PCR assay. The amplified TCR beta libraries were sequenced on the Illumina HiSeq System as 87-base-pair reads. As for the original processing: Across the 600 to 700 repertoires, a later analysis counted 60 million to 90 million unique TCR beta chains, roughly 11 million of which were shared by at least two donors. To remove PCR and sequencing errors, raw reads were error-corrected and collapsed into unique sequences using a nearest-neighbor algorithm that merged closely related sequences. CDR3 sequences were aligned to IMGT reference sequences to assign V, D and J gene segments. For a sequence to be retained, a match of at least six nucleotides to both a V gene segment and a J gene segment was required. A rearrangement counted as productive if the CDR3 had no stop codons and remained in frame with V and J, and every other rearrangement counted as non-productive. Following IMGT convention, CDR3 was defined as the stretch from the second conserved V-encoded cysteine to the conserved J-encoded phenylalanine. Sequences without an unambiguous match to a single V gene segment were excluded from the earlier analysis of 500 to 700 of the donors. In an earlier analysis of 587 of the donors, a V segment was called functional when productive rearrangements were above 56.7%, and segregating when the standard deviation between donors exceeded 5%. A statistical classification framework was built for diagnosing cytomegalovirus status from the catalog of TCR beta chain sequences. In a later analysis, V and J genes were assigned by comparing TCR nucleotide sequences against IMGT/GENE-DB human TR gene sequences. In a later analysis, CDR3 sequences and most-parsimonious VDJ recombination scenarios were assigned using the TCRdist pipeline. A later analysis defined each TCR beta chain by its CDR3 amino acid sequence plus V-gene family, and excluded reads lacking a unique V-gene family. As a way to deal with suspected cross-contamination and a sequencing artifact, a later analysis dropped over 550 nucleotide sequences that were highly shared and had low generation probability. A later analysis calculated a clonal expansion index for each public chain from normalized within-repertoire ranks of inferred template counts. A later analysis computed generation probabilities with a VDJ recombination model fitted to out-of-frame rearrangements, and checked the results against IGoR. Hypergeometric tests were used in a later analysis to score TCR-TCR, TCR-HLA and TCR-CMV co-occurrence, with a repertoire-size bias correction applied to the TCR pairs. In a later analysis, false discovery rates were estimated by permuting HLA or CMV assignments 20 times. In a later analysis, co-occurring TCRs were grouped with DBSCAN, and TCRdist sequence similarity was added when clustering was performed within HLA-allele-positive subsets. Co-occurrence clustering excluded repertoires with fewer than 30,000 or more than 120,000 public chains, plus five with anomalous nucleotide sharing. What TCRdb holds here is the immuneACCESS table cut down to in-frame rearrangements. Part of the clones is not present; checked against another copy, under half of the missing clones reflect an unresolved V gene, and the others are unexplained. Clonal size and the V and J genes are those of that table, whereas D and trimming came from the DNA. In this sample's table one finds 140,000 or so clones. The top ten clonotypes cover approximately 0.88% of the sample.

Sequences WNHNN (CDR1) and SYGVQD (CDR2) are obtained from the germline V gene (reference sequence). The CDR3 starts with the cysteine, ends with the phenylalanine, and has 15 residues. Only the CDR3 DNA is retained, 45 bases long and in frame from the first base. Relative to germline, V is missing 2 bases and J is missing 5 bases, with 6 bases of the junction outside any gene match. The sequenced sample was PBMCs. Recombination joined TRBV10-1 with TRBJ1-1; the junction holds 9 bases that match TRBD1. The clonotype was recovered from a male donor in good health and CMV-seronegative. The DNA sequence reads TGCGCCAGCAGTGAGGGGACAGGGTGGAATACTGAAGCTTTCTTT. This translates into CASSEGTGWNTEAFF.